This record looks at one TCR beta chain sequence and its context. These data are taken from a study of patients and donors after allogeneic stem cell transplantation. TCRdb reprocessed the RT-PCR reads via MiXCR and lists one record per CDR3 protein. The repertoire holds some 960,000 distinct CDR3 sequences, with about 20% as singletons. The trim removed 1 base at V and 0 bases at J, leaving 3 bases unmatched. Per the germline V gene, CDR1 is SGHTA and CDR2 is FQGNSA. CDR3 length: 15 amino acids. The rearrangement joins TRBV7-2 to TRBJ2-7; 7 bases line up with TRBD2. The TCR comes from a human donor who was either an allogeneic HSCT recipient or a stem cell or donor lymphocyte infusion donor (not recorded which). It is not recorded whose cells these are; they may come from a transplant donor. Sequencing used blood, either unsorted or a sorted T cell fraction (not recorded which). The CDR3 DNA sequence: TGTGCCAGCAGCTTAGTTCTAGCGGACTCCTACGAGCAGTACTTC. Its protein product is CASSLVLADSYEQYF.